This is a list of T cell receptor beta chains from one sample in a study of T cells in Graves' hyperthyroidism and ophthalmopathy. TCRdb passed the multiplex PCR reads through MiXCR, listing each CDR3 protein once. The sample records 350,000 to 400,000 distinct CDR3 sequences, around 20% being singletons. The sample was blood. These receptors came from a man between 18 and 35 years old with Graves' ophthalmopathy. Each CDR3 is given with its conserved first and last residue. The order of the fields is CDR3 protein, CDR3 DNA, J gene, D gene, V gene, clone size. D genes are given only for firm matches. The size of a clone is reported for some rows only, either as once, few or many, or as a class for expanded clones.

cdr3_aa: CASSVTPGTGMGHTEAFF
cdr3_nt: TGTGCCAGCAGCGTAACCCCCGGGACAGGGATGGGGCACACTGAAGCTTTCTTT
j_call: TRBJ1-1
d_call: TRBD1
v_call: TRBV9
clone_size: -

cdr3_aa: CASSPGGTGVYNEQFF
cdr3_nt: TGTGCCAGCTCACCCGGGGGGACAGGGGTTTACAATGAGCAGTTCTTC
j_call: TRBJ2-1
d_call: TRBD1
v_call: TRBV18
clone_size: -

cdr3_aa: CATLGTAYNEQFF
cdr3_nt: TGTGCCACCCTTGGGACAGCTTACAATGAGCAGTTCTTC
j_call: TRBJ2-1
d_call: TRBD1
v_call: TRBV24-1
clone_size: -

cdr3_aa: CASSLLGQEQYF
cdr3_nt: TGTGCCAGCAGCTTATTGGGGCAGGAGCAGTACTTC
j_call: TRBJ2-7
d_call: -
v_call: TRBV11-1
clone_size: many

cdr3_aa: CSVADGGNQPQHF
cdr3_nt: TGCAGCGTTGCCGATGGGGGCAATCAGCCCCAGCATTTT
j_call: TRBJ1-5
d_call: -
v_call: TRBV29-1
clone_size: -

cdr3_aa: CASSLFGDYGYTF
cdr3_nt: TGTGCCAGCAGTTTGTTCGGGGACTATGGCTACACCTTC
j_call: TRBJ1-2
d_call: -
v_call: TRBV28
clone_size: many

cdr3_aa: CASSDGMTYGYTF
cdr3_nt: TGTGCCAGCAGTGATGGGATGACCTATGGCTACACCTTC
j_call: TRBJ1-2
d_call: -
v_call: TRBV6-1
clone_size: -

cdr3_aa: CASSYSVSTTDTQYF
cdr3_nt: TGTGCCAGCAGTTACAGCGTTTCTACCACAGATACGCAGTATTTT
j_call: TRBJ2-3
d_call: -
v_call: TRBV6-2/TRBV6-3
clone_size: many

cdr3_aa: CATQGAVAGGTQYF
cdr3_nt: TGTGCCACCCAAGGAGCCGTCGCGGGGGGGACCCAGTACTTC
j_call: TRBJ2-5
d_call: TRBD2
v_call: TRBV12-3/TRBV12-4
clone_size: many

cdr3_aa: CASKRSGGNEQFF
cdr3_nt: TGTGCCAGCAAACGCTCGGGGGGCAATGAGCAGTTCTTC
j_call: TRBJ2-1
d_call: TRBD2
v_call: TRBV3-1
clone_size: -

cdr3_aa: CSAGTGIGEKLFF
cdr3_nt: TGCAGTGCTGGGACAGGGATTGGCGAAAAACTGTTTTTT
j_call: TRBJ1-4
d_call: TRBD1
v_call: TRBV20-1
clone_size: -

cdr3_aa: CASSPPPTTDTQYF
cdr3_nt: TGTGCCAGCAGCCCTCCCCCGACGACAGATACGCAGTATTTT
j_call: TRBJ2-3
d_call: -
v_call: TRBV11-2
clone_size: many

cdr3_aa: CASSTQGQPNVLTF
cdr3_nt: TGTGCCAGCAGCACACAGGGACAGCCCAACGTCCTGACTTTC
j_call: TRBJ2-6
d_call: TRBD1
v_call: TRBV27
clone_size: many

cdr3_aa: CSATGALKNTEAFF
cdr3_nt: TGCAGTGCTACCGGAGCCTTAAAGAACACTGAAGCTTTCTTT
j_call: TRBJ1-1
d_call: -
v_call: TRBV20-1
clone_size: many